This entry features one TCR beta chain sequence. Its recognized antigen is unknown. Qualities for individual bases were not recorded, and no much larger clone is one base off. TCRbeta CDR3 regions were amplified from genomic DNA using the immunoSEQ Assay, a bias-controlled multiplex PCR. The original methods were these. Nucleated cell counts per sample were estimated from amplification of reference gene primers within the assay. Sequence reads were collapsed and filtered to measure the absolute abundance of every unique TCRbeta CDR3 rearrangement. For each sample, productive Simpson clonality was calculated as the square root of Simpson's diversity index over productive rearrangements. Here the immuneACCESS table is served through TCRdb, limited to in-frame sequences with V and J called. Missing clones are a known gap in these copies; in checked studies unresolved V genes cover under half, and the rest lacks a known reason. The V and J calls and clone size were taken over from that table, and D and trimming were inferred from the DNA. The sample table records about 59,000 clones; around 91% of these occur just once. The ten largest make up about 9% of the sample.

These data come from a study of blood T cell repertoires in COVID-19 (dated by TCRdb to about 2020). Concerning the study at large: Samples covering the acute and convalescent phases of COVID-19 were provided by collaborators in the United States, Italy and Spain. Subjects who had been exposed to COVID-19, were actively infected with it, or had recovered from it provided the deeply sampled blood TCRbeta repertoires that made up the dataset. Samples were obtained from the ongoing ImmuneRACE study (first 160 participants) and from about 1,300 subjects provided by 6 global collaborators. The material from the prospective study consisted of cDNA or gDNA derived from T cells, B-cell-depleted T cells, or PBMCs. Sample metadata almost always included a de-identified subject ID, COVID-19 status, age in years and sex. Where available, HLA class I and class II types were obtained from metadata supplied by the sample provider rather than from assay-based typing. The repertoires were released in a freely available public database meant as a resource for research on the immune response to SARS-CoV-2.

Each collaborating institution followed its own protocols to collect whole blood in K2EDTA tubes. For TCRbeta analysis, collaborator samples were shipped as frozen whole blood, as isolated PBMCs, or as DNA extracted from either sample type. CDR3 length: 14 amino acids, cysteine to phenylalanine. Only CDR3 DNA is held: 42 bases, read in frame from base 1. V drops 7 bases and J drops 7 bases, leaving 16 bases in between. Reading the germline V gene gives CDR1 SGHAT and CDR2 FQNNGV. The paper as a whole reports these results and caveats: The amount of clinical and demographic metadata varied by source and participant and was provided uncurated.

This receptor chain uses TRBV11-2 and TRBJ2-2; the D gene is possibly TRBD1, with 6 bases matching. The specimen sequenced was peripheral blood. The source is a human donor in a cohort sampled during active COVID-19. In nucleotide form, the sequence is TGTGCCAGCAACCCTTTGGGGGCGGTCGGGGAGCTGTTTTTT. Translation gives CASNPLGAVGELFF.